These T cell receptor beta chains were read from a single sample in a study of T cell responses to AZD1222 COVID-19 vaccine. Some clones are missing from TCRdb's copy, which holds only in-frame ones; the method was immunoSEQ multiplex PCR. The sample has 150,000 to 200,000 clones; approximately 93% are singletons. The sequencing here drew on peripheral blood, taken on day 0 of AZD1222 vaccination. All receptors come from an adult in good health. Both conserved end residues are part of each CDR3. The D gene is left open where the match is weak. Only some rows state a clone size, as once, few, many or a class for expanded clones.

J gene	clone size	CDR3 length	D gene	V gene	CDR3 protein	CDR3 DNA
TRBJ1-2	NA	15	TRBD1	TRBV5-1	CASSNGQGWSYGYTF	TGCGCCAGCAGCAACGGACAGGGTTGGTCCTATGGCTACACCTTC
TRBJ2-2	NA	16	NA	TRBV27	CASSPRPAGNTGELFF	TGTGCCAGCAGTCCCCGTCCAGCGGGGAACACCGGGGAGCTGTTTTTT
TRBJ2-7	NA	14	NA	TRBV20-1	CSASIYLGTYEQYF	TGCAGTGCTAGTATCTACCTGGGTACCTACGAGCAGTACTTC
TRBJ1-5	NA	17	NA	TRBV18	CASSPPKGQVGNQPQHF	TGTGCCAGCTCACCACCTAAGGGTCAGGTTGGCAATCAGCCCCAGCATTTT
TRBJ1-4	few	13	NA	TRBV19	CASSMTANEKLFF	TGTGCCAGTAGTATGACAGCGAATGAAAAACTGTTTTTT
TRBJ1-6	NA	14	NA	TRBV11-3	CASSARTMNSPLHF	TGTGCCAGCAGCGCCCGGACGATGAATTCACCCCTCCACTTT
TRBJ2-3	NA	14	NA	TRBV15	CATSRGTRTDSQYF	TGTGCCACCAGCAGAGGTACCCGCACAGATTCGCAGTATTTT
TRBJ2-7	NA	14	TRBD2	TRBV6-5	CASSYSAGGYEQYF	TGTGCCAGCAGTTACTCGGCGGGGGGCTACGAGCAGTACTTC
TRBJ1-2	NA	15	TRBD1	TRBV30	CAWDTGTGLFDGYTF	TGTGCCTGGGATACCGGGACAGGGCTTTTCGATGGCTACACCTTC
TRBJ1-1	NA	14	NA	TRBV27	CASRTYGANTEAFF	TGTGCCAGCAGGACTTACGGGGCTAACACTGAAGCTTTCTTT
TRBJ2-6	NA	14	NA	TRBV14	CASSRRNGANVLTF	TGTGCCAGCAGCCGAAGGAACGGGGCCAACGTCCTGACTTTC
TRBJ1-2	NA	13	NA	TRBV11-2	CASSFGRSGGYTF	TGTGCCAGCAGCTTTGGGAGGAGCGGCGGCTACACCTTC
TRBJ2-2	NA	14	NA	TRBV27	CASRHGHQVGELFF	TGTGCCAGCAGGCACGGACACCAGGTCGGGGAGCTGTTTTTT
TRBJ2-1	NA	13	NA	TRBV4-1	CASSQGSSWEQFF	TGCGCCAGCAGCCAAGGATCGAGTTGGGAGCAGTTCTTC
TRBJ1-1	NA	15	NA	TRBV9	CASNIAGASNTEAFF	TGTGCCAGCAACATCGCGGGGGCGTCGAACACTGAAGCTTTCTTT
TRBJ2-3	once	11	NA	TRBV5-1	CASSSGLLQYF	TGCGCCAGCAGCTCTGGGTTGTTGCAGTATTTT
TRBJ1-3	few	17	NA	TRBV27	CASSLSSRAADGNTIYF	TGTGCCAGCAGTTTATCGAGTAGGGCGGCGGATGGAAACACCATATATTTT
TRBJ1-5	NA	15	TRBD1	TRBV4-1	CASSRNDRDNQPQHF	TGCGCCAGCAGCCGGAATGACAGGGACAATCAGCCCCAGCATTTT
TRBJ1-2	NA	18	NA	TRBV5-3	CARSAVTDSPIGNYGYTF	TGTGCCAGAAGCGCCGTAACAGATTCCCCCATAGGTAACTATGGCTACACCTTC
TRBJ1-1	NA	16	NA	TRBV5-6	CASSLAGLFLNTEAFF	TGTGCCAGCAGCTTGGCCGGGCTTTTCTTGAACACTGAAGCTTTCTTT
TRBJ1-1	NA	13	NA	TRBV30	CAWTRGLGTEAFF	TGTGCCTGGACTCGGGGGTTGGGCACTGAAGCTTTCTTT
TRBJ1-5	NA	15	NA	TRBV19	CASSIEGLRGQPQHF	TGTGCCAGTAGTATAGAGGGCTTAAGGGGCCAGCCCCAGCATTTT
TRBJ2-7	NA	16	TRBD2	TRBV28	CASTIRGGSGSYEQYF	TGTGCCAGCACCATCAGAGGGGGGAGCGGGAGTTACGAGCAGTACTTC
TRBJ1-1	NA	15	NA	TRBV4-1	CASSQVRFSDTEAFF	TGCGCCAGCAGCCAAGTAAGGTTCTCAGACACTGAAGCTTTCTTT
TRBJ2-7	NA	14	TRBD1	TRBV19	CASTPGTGTYEQYF	TGTGCCAGTACTCCCGGGACAGGGACCTACGAGCAGTACTTC
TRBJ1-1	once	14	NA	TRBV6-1	CASSDNSGGLKAFF	TGTGCCAGCAGTGATAATTCGGGGGGGTTGAAAGCTTTCTTT
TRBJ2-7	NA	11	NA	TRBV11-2	CASSLILEQYF	TGTGCCAGCAGCTTGATCCTCGAGCAGTACTTC
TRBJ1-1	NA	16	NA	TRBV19	CASRKNFDSLNTEAFF	TGTGCCAGCAGAAAAAATTTCGACAGCCTGAACACTGAAGCTTTCTTT
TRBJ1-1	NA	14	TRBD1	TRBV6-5	CASMASDRFTEAFF	TGTGCCAGCATGGCTTCGGACAGGTTCACTGAAGCTTTCTTT
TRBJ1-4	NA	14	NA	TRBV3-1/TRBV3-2	CASGRKPAGEKLFF	TGTGCCAGCGGCCGAAAGCCGGCGGGTGAAAAACTGTTTTTT
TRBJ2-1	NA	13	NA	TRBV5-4	CASSTGLQTTQFF	TGTGCCAGCAGCACAGGACTACAAACAACCCAGTTCTTC
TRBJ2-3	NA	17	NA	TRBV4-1	CASSQDQGTRSTDTQYF	TGCGCCAGCAGCCAAGATCAAGGCACCCGAAGCACAGATACGCAGTATTTT
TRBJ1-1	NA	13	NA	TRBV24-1	CATSGVGGGRAFF	TGTGCCACCAGTGGAGTGGGGGGAGGGAGAGCTTTCTTT
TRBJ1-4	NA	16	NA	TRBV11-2	CASSLVRDPLGEKLFF	TGTGCCAGCAGCTTAGTCCGTGATCCACTAGGCGAAAAACTGTTTTTT
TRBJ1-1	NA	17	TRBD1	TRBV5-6	CASSSRQGRIWNTEAFF	TGTGCCAGCAGCTCCAGACAGGGGCGTATATGGAACACTGAAGCTTTCTTT
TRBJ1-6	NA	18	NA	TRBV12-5	CASGLVLRVASYNSPLHF	TGTGCTAGTGGTTTGGTACTGAGGGTAGCATCCTATAATTCACCCCTCCACTTT
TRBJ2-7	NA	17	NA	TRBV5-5	CASSPPVRAGGFLEQYF	TGTGCCAGCAGCCCCCCTGTCCGGGCCGGCGGATTTCTCGAGCAGTACTTC
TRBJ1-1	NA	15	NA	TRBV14	CASSLGRPDGTEAFF	TGTGCCAGCAGCCTGGGACGGCCGGACGGCACTGAAGCTTTCTTT
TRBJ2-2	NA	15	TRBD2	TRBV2	CASSVASGRTGELFF	TGTGCCAGCAGTGTAGCCAGCGGGAGGACCGGGGAGCTGTTTTTT
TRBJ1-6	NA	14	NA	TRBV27	CASSLGGHNSPLHF	TGTGCCAGCAGTTTGGGGGGACATAATTCACCCCTCCACTTT
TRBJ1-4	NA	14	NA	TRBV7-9	CASSLGLQGEKLFF	TGTGCCAGCAGCTTGGGCCTGCAGGGGGAAAAACTGTTTTTT
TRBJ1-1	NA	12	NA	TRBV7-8	CASSLDAVEAFF	TGTGCCAGCAGCTTAGACGCAGTCGAAGCTTTCTTT
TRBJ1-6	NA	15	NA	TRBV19	CASSFGERGISPLHF	TGTGCCAGTAGTTTCGGTGAAAGGGGGATATCACCCCTCCACTTT
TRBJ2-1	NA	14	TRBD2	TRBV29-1	CSVGPSGGYNEQFF	TGCAGCGTTGGCCCTAGCGGGGGTTACAATGAGCAGTTCTTC
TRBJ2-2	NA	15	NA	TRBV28	CASLRGGPNTGELFF	TGTGCCAGCCTGAGGGGGGGTCCGAACACCGGGGAGCTGTTTTTT
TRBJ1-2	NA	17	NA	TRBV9	CASSANRVHSINYGYTF	TGTGCCAGCAGCGCGAACAGGGTCCACTCGATTAACTATGGCTACACCTTC
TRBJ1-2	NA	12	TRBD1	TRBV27	CATATGNYGYTF	TGTGCCACCGCGACAGGGAACTATGGCTACACCTTC
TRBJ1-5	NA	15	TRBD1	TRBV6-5	CASSSGQGAGQPQHF	TGTGCCAGCAGTTCGGGACAGGGGGCAGGGCAGCCCCAGCATTTT
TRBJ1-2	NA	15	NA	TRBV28	CAIQAPTSTNYGYTF	TGTGCCATACAGGCACCGACCTCTACTAACTATGGCTACACCTTC
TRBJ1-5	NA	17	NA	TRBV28	CASSFADRSSSNQPQHF	TGTGCCAGCAGTTTCGCGGACAGATCTTCTAGCAATCAGCCCCAGCATTTT
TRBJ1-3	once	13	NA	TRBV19	CASSIDRRGTIYF	TGTGCCAGTAGTATAGACAGGCGCGGCACCATATATTTT
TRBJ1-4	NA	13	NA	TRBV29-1	CSAHTGSNEKLFF	TGCAGCGCCCACACGGGAAGTAATGAAAAACTGTTTTTT
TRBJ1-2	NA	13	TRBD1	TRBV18	CASSQGTEYGYTF	TGTGCCAGCTCCCAAGGGACAGAGTATGGCTACACCTTC